The clone carrying this T cell receptor beta chain was counted a few times. No antigen is known for it. Germline V gene lookup returns CDR1 MNHEY and CDR2 SVGEGT. V lost 2 bases and J lost 6; bases outside the gene matches: 3. The CDR3 contains 16 residues. TCRdb independently ran MiXCR on the 5' RACE reads; one entry per CDR3 protein. The top ten clones hold roughly an eighth of a sample with just under 600,000 distinct CDR3 sequences, 13% of them seen once. The data originate from a study of T cells after yellow fever vaccination. General study results and limits: CD4 and CD8 compartments shared a small share of clonotypes, likely from convergent recombination.

This sample comprised PBMCs, obtained on the day of the yellow fever booster vaccination. The receptor comes from a man aged 30 to 45 who received the YFV17D yellow fever vaccine. The chain couples TRBV6-2 or TRBV6-3 to TRBJ2-1; 14 nucleotides agree with TRBD2. CDR3 residues: CASSYPGTSGSNEQFF. CDR3 nucleotides: TGTGCCAGCAGTTACCCCGGGACTAGCGGGAGCAATGAGCAGTTCTTC.